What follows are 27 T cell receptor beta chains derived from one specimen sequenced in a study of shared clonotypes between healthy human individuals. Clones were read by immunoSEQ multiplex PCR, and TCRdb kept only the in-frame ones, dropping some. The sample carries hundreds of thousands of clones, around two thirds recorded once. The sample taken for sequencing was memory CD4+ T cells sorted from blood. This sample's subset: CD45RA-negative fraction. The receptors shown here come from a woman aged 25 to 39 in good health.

CDR3 sequence reads: CASGWLTAYNEQFF. CDR3 DNA: TGTGCCAGCGGGTGGCTAACTGCCTACAATGAGCAGTTCTTC. The chain carries TRBV28 and TRBJ2-1; D remains ambiguous. Trimming pared 8 bases from V and 2 bases from J, leaving 13 bases between. The CDR3 contains 14 residues. Germline values: CDR1 MDHEN, CDR2 SYDVKM.

The CDR3 loop is CASSRGGLGDNEQYF. The CDR3 DNA is TGTGCCAGCAGCCGCGGGGGGTTAGGCGACAACGAGCAGTACTTC. The V and J genes are TRBV11-2 and TRBJ2-7; 8 bases align to TRBD2. The CDR3 spans 15 residues. V dropped 5 bases and J dropped 5; count of bases not matched to a gene: 11. CDR1 SGHAT and CDR2 FQNNGV come from the germline V gene.

This CDR3 is CASSYSSQFEYEAFF. Here the CDR3 DNA reads TGTGCCAGCAGTTACTCGTCCCAGTTTGAGTATGAAGCTTTCTTT. The chain uses TRBV6-5 and TRBJ1-1; D not certain. The CDR3 extends over 15 amino acids. Trimming cost V 0 bases and J 7 bases, with 15 bases left between them. Germline V gives CDR1 MNHEY, CDR2 SVGAGI.

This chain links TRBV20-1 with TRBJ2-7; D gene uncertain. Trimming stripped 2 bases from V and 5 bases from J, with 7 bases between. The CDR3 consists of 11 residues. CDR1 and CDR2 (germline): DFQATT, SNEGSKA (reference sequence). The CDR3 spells CSARIRHEQYF. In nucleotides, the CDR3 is TGCAGTGCTAGAATCCGCCACGAGCAGTACTTC.

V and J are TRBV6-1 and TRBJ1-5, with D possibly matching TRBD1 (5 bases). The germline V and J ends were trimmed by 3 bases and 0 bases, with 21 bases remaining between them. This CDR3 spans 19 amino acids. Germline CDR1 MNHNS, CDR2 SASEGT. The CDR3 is CASSDRGTQAFYSNQPQHF. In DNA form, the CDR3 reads TGTGCCAGCAGTGATAGGGGCACGCAGGCCTTCTATAGCAATCAGCCCCAGCATTTT.

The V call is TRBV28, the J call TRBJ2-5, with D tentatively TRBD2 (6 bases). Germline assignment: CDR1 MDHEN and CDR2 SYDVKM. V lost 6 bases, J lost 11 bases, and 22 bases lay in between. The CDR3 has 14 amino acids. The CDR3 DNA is TGTGCCAGCAGAACCCCCGGCCTGAGTCGGGAGCAGTACTTC. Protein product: CASRTPGLSREQYF.

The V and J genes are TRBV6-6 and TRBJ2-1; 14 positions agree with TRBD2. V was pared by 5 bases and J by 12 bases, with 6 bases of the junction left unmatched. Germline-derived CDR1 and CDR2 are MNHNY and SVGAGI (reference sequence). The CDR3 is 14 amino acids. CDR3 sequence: CASSPGLAGAGQFF. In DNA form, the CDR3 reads TGTGCCAGCAGTCCGGGACTAGCGGGAGCGGGGCAGTTCTTC.

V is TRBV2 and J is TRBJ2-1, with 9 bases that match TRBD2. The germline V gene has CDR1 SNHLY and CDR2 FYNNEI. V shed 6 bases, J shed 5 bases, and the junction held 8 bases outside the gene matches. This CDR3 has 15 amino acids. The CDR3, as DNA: TGTGCCAGCAGGACTAGCGGTCCTAGGCACAATGAGCAGTTCTTC. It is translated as CASRTSGPRHNEQFF.

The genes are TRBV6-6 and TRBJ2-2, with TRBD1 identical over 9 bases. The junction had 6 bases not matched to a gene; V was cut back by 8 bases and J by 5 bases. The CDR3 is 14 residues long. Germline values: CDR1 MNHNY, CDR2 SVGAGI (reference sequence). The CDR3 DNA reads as TGTGCCAGCTACAGGGGGCTCGAAACCGGGGAGCTGTTTTTT. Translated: CASYRGLETGELFF.

DNA for the CDR3: TGTGCCAGCATGACTAGCGGGAGGACTGGCAATGAGCAGTTCTTC. It translates to CASMTSGRTGNEQFF. V is TRBV28 and J is TRBJ2-1, with 13 bases matching TRBD2. Germline CDR1 is MDHEN and CDR2 is SYDVKM. V was clipped by 7 bases and J by 6 bases; unmatched bases: 6. CDR3 length equals 15 residues.

CDR3 nucleotides: TGTGCCTGGACGGGGGGGGTCACAGATACGCAGTATTTT. This gives the protein CAWTGGVTDTQYF. The chain couples TRBV30 to TRBJ2-3, with TRBD2 matching 8 bases. Germline V CDR1 and CDR2: GTSNPN, SVGIG (reference sequence). The V segment lost 4 bases and the J segment 2 bases; nucleotides outside the gene matches: 2. The CDR3 consists of 13 residues.

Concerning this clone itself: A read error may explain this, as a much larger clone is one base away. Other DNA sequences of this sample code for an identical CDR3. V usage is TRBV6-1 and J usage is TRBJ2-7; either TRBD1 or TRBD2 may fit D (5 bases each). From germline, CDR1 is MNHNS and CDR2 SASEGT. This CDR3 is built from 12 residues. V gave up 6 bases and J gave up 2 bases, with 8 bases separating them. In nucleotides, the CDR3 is TGTGCCAGCAGGGGGGAGACCTACGAGCAGTACTTC. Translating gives CASRGETYEQYF.

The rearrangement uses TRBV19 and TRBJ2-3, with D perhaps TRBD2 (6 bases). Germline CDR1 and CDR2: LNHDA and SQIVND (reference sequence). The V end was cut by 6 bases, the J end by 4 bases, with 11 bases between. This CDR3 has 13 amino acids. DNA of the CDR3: TGTGCCAGTAGCTCCTCGGGGGCAGATACGCAGTATTTT. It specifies CASSSSGADTQYF.

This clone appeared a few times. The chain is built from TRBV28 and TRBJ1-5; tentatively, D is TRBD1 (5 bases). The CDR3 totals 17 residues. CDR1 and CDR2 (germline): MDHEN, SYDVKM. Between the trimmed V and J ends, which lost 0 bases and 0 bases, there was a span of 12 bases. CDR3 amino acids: CASSLWAGTDSNQPQHF. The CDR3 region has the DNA TGTGCCAGCAGTTTATGGGCCGGGACGGATAGCAATCAGCCCCAGCATTTT.

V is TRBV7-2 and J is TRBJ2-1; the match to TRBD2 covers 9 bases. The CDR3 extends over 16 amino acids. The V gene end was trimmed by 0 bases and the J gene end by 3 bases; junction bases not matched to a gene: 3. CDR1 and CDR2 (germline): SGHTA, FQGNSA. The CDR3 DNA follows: TGTGCCAGCAGCTTAGCGCTAGCGGGACTCTACAATGAGCAGTTCTTC. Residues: CASSLALAGLYNEQFF.

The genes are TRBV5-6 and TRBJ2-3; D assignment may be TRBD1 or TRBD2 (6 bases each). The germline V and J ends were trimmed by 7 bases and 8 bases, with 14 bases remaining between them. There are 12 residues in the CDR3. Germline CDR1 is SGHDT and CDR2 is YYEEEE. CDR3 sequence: CASGYRGVTQYF. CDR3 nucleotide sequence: TGTGCCAGCGGATATAGGGGGGTTACGCAGTATTTT.

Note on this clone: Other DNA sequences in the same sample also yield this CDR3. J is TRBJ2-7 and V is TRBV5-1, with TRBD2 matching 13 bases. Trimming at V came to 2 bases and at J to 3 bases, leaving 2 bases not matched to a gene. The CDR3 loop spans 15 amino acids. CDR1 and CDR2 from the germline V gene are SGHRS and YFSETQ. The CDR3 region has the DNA TGCGCCAGCAGCTTCCGGACTAGCGGGAGCTACGAGCAGTACTTC. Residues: CASSFRTSGSYEQYF.

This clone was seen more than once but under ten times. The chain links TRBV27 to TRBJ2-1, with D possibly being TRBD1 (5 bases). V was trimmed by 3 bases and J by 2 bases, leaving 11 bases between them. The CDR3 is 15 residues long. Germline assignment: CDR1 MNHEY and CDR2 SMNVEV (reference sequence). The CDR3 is CASSFRRGTYNEQFF. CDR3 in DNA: TGTGCCAGCAGTTTTAGAAGGGGAACCTACAATGAGCAGTTCTTC.

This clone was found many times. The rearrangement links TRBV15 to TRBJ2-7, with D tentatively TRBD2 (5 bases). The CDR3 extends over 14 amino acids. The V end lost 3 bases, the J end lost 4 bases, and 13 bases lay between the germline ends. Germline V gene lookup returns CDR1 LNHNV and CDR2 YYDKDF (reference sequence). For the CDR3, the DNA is TGTGCCACCAGCAGTGGACTGACTGCATACGAGCAGTACTTC. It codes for CATSSGLTAYEQYF.

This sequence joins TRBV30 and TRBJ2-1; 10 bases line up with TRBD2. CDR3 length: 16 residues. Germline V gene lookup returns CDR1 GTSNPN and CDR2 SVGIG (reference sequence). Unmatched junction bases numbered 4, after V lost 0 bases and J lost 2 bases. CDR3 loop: CAWSVSGRGPYNEQFF. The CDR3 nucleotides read TGTGCCTGGAGTGTAAGCGGGAGGGGGCCCTACAATGAGCAGTTCTTC.

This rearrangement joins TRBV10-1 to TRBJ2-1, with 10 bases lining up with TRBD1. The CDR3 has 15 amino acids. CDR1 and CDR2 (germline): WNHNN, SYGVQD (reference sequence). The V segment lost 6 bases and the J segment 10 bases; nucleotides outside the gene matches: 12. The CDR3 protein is CASSLYRDRGGEQFF. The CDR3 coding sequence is TGCGCCAGCAGCCTATACCGGGACAGGGGAGGCGAGCAGTTCTTC.

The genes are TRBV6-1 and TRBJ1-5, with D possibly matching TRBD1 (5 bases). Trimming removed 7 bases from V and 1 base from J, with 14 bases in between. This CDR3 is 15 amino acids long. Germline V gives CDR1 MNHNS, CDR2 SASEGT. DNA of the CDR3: TGTGCCAGCACCCCAGGGAGGGGAAGCAATCAGCCCCAGCATTTT. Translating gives CASTPGRGSNQPQHF.

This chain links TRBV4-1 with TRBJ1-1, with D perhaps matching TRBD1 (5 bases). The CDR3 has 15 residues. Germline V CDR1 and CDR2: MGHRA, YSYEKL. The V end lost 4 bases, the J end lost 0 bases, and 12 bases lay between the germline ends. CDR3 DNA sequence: TGCGCCAGCAGCCCGCTTGTAGGGGTGAACACTGAAGCTTTCTTT. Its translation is CASSPLVGVNTEAFF.

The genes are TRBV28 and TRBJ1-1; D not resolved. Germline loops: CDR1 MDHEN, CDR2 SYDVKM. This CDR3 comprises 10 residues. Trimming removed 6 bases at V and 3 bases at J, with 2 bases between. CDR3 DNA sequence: TGTGCCAGCAGAGACACTGAAGCTTTCTTT. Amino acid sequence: CASRDTEAFF.

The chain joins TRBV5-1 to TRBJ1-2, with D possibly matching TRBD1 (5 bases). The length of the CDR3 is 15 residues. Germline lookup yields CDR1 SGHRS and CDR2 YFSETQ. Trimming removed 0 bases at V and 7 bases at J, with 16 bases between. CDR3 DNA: TGCGCCAGCAGCTTGGCCAGGGCAGGGCAGGGTGGCTACACCTTC. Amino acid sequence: CASSLARAGQGGYTF.

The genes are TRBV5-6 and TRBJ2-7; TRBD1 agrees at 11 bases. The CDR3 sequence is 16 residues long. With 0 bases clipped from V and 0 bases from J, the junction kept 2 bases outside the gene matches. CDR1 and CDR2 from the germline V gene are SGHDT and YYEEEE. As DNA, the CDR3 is TGTGCCAGCAGCTTGGCCGGGACAGGGGGCTCCTACGAGCAGTACTTC. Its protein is CASSLAGTGGSYEQYF.

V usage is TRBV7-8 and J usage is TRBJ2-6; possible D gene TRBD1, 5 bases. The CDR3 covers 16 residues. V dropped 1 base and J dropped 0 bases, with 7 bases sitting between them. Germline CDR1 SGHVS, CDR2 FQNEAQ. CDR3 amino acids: CASSLVGHSGANVLTF. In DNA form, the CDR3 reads TGTGCCAGCAGCTTAGTCGGACACTCTGGGGCCAACGTCCTGACTTTC.